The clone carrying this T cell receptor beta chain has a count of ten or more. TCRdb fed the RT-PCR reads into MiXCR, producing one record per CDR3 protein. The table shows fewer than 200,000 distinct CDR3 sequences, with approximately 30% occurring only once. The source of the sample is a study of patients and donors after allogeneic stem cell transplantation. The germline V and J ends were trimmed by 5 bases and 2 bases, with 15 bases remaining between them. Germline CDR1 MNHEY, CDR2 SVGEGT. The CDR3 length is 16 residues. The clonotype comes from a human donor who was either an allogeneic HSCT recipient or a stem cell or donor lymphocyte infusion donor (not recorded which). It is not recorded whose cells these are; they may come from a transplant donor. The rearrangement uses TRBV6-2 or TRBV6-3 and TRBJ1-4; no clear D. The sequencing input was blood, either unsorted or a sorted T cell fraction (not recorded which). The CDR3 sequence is CASSAHGKATNEKLFF. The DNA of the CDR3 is TGTGCCAGCAGTGCCCACGGAAAAGCGACTAATGAAAAACTGTTTTTT.